The 31 T cell receptor beta chains in this list originate from one sample, sequenced in a study of HIV-infected patients and healthy controls. Reverse transcription used 450 to 550 ng RNA and constant-region primers for alpha and beta. Each of the alpha and beta chains got its own library through chain-specific third strand synthesis with indices. TCRdb reanalysed the 5' RACE reads using MiXCR and keeps one entry per CDR3 protein. The profile shows 7,500 to 10,000 distinct CDR3 sequences, 8% of them singletons. All unsorted peripheral T cells were captured because whole blood was used without fractionation. The sequencing used blood, collected before antiretroviral therapy. These receptors were taken from an adult with HIV infection. The donor label of this sample is uncertain.

This clonotype was observed at least ten times. V usage is TRBV3-1 and J usage is TRBJ1-6; possibly TRBD1 for D (5 bases). With 6 bases removed from V and 7 bases from J, the gap between germline ends came to 13 bases. Germline V gene sequence: CDR1 LGHDT, CDR2 YNNKEL (reference sequence). This CDR3 is built from 14 residues. This chain's CDR3 is CASSRQLGNSPLHF. The CDR3 DNA sequence: TGTGCCAGCAGTCGACAGTTGGGGAATTCACCCCTCCACTTT.

In this sample, this clonotype turned up many times. V and J are TRBV6-5 and TRBJ1-6; 10 positions agree with TRBD1. Germline CDR1 and CDR2: MNHEY and SVGAGI. The CDR3 is 16 residues long. The junction had 5 bases not matched to a gene; V was cut back by 6 bases and J by 3 bases. The CDR3 reads CASSRDRGLYNSPLHF. The CDR3 DNA follows: TGTGCCAGCAGCCGCGACAGGGGGCTCTATAATTCACCCCTCCACTTT.

This clonotype was counted ten times or more. The chain links TRBV20-1 to TRBJ1-1, with D possibly matching TRBD1 (6 bases). Looked up from germline, CDR1 is DFQATT and CDR2 is SNEGSKA (reference sequence). Trimming removed 6 bases at V and 4 bases at J, with 15 bases between. The CDR3 covers 13 residues. Here the CDR3 reads CSAPGGTGTEAFF. CDR3 bases: TGCAGTGCCCCCGGGGGCACGGGCACTGAAGCTTTCTTT.

This clonotype was detected ten times or more. J is TRBJ1-5 and V is TRBV19, with D uncertain. The CDR3 sequence is 15 residues long. V was clipped by 3 bases and J by 7 bases, with 16 bases between them. The V gene's germline CDR1 is LNHDA and CDR2 SQIVND (reference sequence). The CDR3 nucleotides are TGTGCCAGTAGTATGTCTGGGTTGGGATCCCAGCCCCAGCATTTT. Protein product: CASSMSGLGSQPQHF.

This clonotype was seen repeatedly, ten times or more. This chain joins TRBV6-1 and TRBJ2-7, with 12 nucleotides matching TRBD2. Germline loops: CDR1 MNHNS, CDR2 SASEGT. The CDR3 has 15 residues. The V gene end was trimmed by 7 bases and the J gene end by 2 bases; junction bases not matched to a gene: 6. The CDR3 region has the DNA TGTGCCAGCACCGAGACTAGCGGGAGCACCTACGAGCAGTACTTC. Its translation is CASTETSGSTYEQYF.

This clonotype was seen ten or more times. This chain links TRBV7-9 with TRBJ2-3; the match to TRBD1 covers 7 bases. The length of the CDR3 is 20 residues. Germline V gene lookup returns CDR1 SEHNR and CDR2 FQNEAQ (reference sequence). V shed 0 bases and J 0 bases; nucleotides not matched to a gene: 15. CDR3 DNA sequence: TGTGCCAGCAGCTTAGCGACTATATCTGGGACAGCGTCTAGCACAGATACGCAGTATTTT. Translating it yields CASSLATISGTASSTDTQYF.

This clonotype was counted at least ten times. V gene TRBV6-6 combines with J gene TRBJ1-2; D is undetermined. The CDR3 totals 15 residues. Per the germline V gene, CDR1 is MNHNY and CDR2 is SVGAGI (reference sequence). V was shortened by 4 bases and J by 4 bases, with 16 bases between the two germline ends. The CDR3 spells CASSSQESTSYGYTF. The CDR3 DNA is TGTGCCAGCAGTTCGCAGGAGAGTACTAGCTATGGCTACACCTTC.

This clonotype was recorded at least ten times. This chain joins TRBV7-9 and TRBJ2-4, with D perhaps matching TRBD1 (6 bases). V was clipped by 4 bases and J by 6 bases, with 22 bases between them. The CDR3 totals 17 residues. CDR1 is SEHNR, CDR2 FQNEAQ, per germline (reference sequence). DNA for the CDR3: TGTGCCAGCAGCTCCACGGACGGACCCAGCAGGGGAAACATTCAGTACTTC. It is translated as CASSSTDGPSRGNIQYF.

The chain joins TRBV2 to TRBJ1-4; possibly TRBD1 for D (6 bases). The length of the CDR3 is 13 residues. Germline CDR1 SNHLY, CDR2 FYNNEI. The V end was cut by 2 bases, the J end by 8 bases, with 9 bases between. The CDR3 bases are TGTGCCAGCAGTGAAAGGGGGGCGGAAAAACTGTTTTTT. Translated, it gives CASSERGAEKLFF.

This clonotype has ten or more counts. The rearrangement links TRBV6-2 or TRBV6-3 to TRBJ2-7; a weak D match, TRBD1 (6 bases). This CDR3 has 15 residues. Germline assignment: CDR1 MNHEY and CDR2 SVGEGT. V was cut by 6 bases and J by 3 bases, with 18 bases left in between. CDR3 bases: TGTGCCAGCAGACCTGGGACATTCTCTTACTACGAGCAGTACTTC. Translating it yields CASRPGTFSYYEQYF.

In its sample, this clonotype was seen many times. This chain joins TRBV4-2 and TRBJ2-1, with D uncertain. V shed 0 bases and J shed 10 bases, with 10 bases lying between them. The CDR3 loop spans 13 amino acids. CDR1 is LGHNA and CDR2 is YNFKEQ in the germline V gene. The CDR3 coding sequence is TGTGCCAGCAGCCAAGAGGCGGTGCCCGAGCAGTTCTTC. As protein: CASSQEAVPEQFF.

This clonotype was observed once. The chain links TRBV29-1 to TRBJ1-1, with 10 bases identical to TRBD1. CDR1 is SQVTM, CDR2 ANQGSEA, per germline. CDR3 size: 14 residues. Trimming removed 7 bases from V and 5 bases from J; junction bases left unmatched: 10. The CDR3 here is CSGTRTGGRTEAFF. The CDR3 DNA follows: TGCAGCGGCACGAGGACAGGGGGTAGAACTGAAGCTTTCTTT.

Within the sample, this clonotype is medium-sized. The rearrangement uses TRBV2 and TRBJ1-1; a weak D match, TRBD1 (6 bases). V was shortened by 10 bases and J by 1 base, with 16 bases between the two germline ends. CDR1 is SNHLY, CDR2 FYNNEI, per germline. This CDR3 is 14 amino acids long. The CDR3, as DNA: TGTGCCACGACAGGAGGCGGGAGGAACACTGAAGCTTTCTTT. Protein product: CATTGGGRNTEAFF.

This clonotype was counted many times. The chain has TRBV29-1 and TRBJ2-3; D assignment may be TRBD1 or TRBD2 (5 bases each). V was pared by 8 bases and J by 0 bases, with 18 bases between. The CDR3 runs to 15 residues. Germline V gives CDR1 SQVTM, CDR2 ANQGSEA. Here the CDR3 reads CSHQLGRDSTDTQYF. In DNA, the CDR3 is TGCAGCCACCAATTAGGCCGGGACAGCACAGATACGCAGTATTTT.

This clonotype was counted ten times or more. This chain links TRBV3-1 with TRBJ1-1; D perhaps matches TRBD1 (6 bases). This CDR3 is built from 14 residues. V gave up 6 bases and J gave up 0 bases, with 11 bases separating them. Germline CDR1 is LGHDT and CDR2 is YNNKEL (reference sequence). The CDR3 DNA follows: TGTGCCAGCAGACGGACAGAGATGAACACTGAAGCTTTCTTT. Amino acids: CASRRTEMNTEAFF.

The chain is built from TRBV5-1 and TRBJ2-1; TRBD1 matches 7 bases. With V trimmed by 2 bases and J by 7 bases, 9 bases remained unmatched. CDR3 length: 15 residues. The germline V gene encodes CDR1 SGHRS and CDR2 YFSETQ. The CDR3 bases are TGCGCCAGCAGCTTTACAGGGGCAATGGGTAATGAGCAGTTCTTC. The encoded protein is CASSFTGAMGNEQFF.

The chain combines TRBV20-1 with TRBJ2-7; 11 nucleotides line up with TRBD1. The germline CDR1 and CDR2 sequences are DFQATT and SNEGSKA (reference sequence). This CDR3 spans 12 amino acids. Germline trimming cut 6 bases from V and 7 bases from J; bases unmatched to any gene: 5. CDR3 DNA sequence: TGCAGTGCACCGGACAGGGGGCGGGAGCAGTACTTC. Protein sequence: CSAPDRGREQYF.

CDR3 amino acids: CASSLNLAGLDTQYF. The CDR3 DNA is TGCGCCAGCAGCTTGAACCTAGCGGGCTTAGATACGCAGTATTTT. The gene calls are TRBV5-1 and TRBJ2-3, with 8 bases lining up with TRBD2. The germline V gene has CDR1 SGHRS and CDR2 YFSETQ. This CDR3 comprises 15 residues. V trimming: 1 base; J trimming: 5 bases; junction bases outside the gene matches: 6.

This clonotype was detected many times. The V call is TRBV6-4, the J call TRBJ2-1, with 8 nucleotides matching TRBD2. The ends lost 3 bases at V and 2 bases at J; junction bases unmatched: 12. This CDR3 region has 18 residues. Germline V gene lookup returns CDR1 MRHNA and CDR2 SNTAGT. This CDR3 reads CASSERVKRGTAYNEQFF. CDR3 in DNA: TGTGCCAGCAGTGAGCGGGTGAAGCGGGGGACTGCCTACAATGAGCAGTTCTTC.

This clonotype came up many times. J is TRBJ2-2 and V is TRBV12-3 or TRBV12-4, with D perhaps matching TRBD1 (5 bases). Trimming shortened V by 5 bases and J by 1 base, and 11 bases separated the two germline ends. The CDR3 totals 15 residues. The CDR3 nucleotides are TGTGCCAGCAGTGTGACAGTTATGAACACCGGGGAGCTGTTTTTT. Its protein is CASSVTVMNTGELFF.

This clonotype was seen ten or more times. This chain links TRBV28 with TRBJ2-7, with 12 bases aligning to TRBD1. The CDR3 has 16 amino acids. V shed 5 bases and J 2 bases; nucleotides not matched to a gene: 7. Germline V gene lookup returns CDR1 MDHEN and CDR2 SYDVKM. CDR3 in DNA: TGTGCCAGCAGTCTCGGGACAGGGGGCCCGACCTACGAGCAGTACTTC. Protein sequence: CASSLGTGGPTYEQYF.

The rearrangement joins TRBV12-3 or TRBV12-4 to TRBJ2-7; the match to TRBD2 covers 10 bases. CDR3 size: 15 residues. J gave up 2 bases and V 3 bases, and 4 bases lay outside the gene matches. CDR3 coding DNA: TGTGCCAGCAGTTTGGCAGCGGGAGGGACCTACGAGCAGTACTTC. Translation: CASSLAAGGTYEQYF.

This clonotype was seen repeatedly, ten times or more. This sequence joins TRBV5-1 and TRBJ1-2; D might be TRBD1 (6 bases). The ends were cut back, 4 bases at V and 7 bases at J, with 11 bases in the middle. The CDR3 is 12 residues long. Germline V gene sequence: CDR1 SGHRS, CDR2 YFSETQ. The CDR3 protein is CASSLDRSGYTF. CDR3 nucleotides: TGCGCCAGCAGCCTTGACAGGTCTGGCTACACCTTC. The whole variable domain, filled in from reference TRBV5-1 and TRBJ1-2, reads KAGVTQTPRYLIKTRGQQVTLSCSPISGHRSVSWYQQTPGQGLQFLFEYFSETQRNKGNFPGRFSGRQFSNSRSEMNVSTLELGDSALYLCASSLDRSGYTFGSGTRLTVV.

This clonotype was counted ten times or more. The chain employs TRBV11-2 and TRBJ2-7; 7 bases map to TRBD2. Germline CDR1 and CDR2: SGHAT and FQNNGV. The CDR3 covers 15 residues. Trimming took 3 bases from V and 7 from J; bases not matched to a gene: 12. The CDR3 bases are TGTGCCAGCAGCTTTCCTGCGGGAGCAGCCCGGGAGCAGTACTTC. Encoded protein: CASSFPAGAAREQYF.

The chain has TRBV3-1 and TRBJ1-6; TRBD1 is a possible D gene (6 bases). This CDR3 is built from 16 residues. With 5 bases removed from V and 8 bases from J, the gap between germline ends came to 19 bases. Germline loops: CDR1 LGHDT, CDR2 YNNKEL (reference sequence). The CDR3 nucleotides are TGTGCCAGCAGCGCGGTCGGGGGGCGCGTGTATTCACCCCTCCACTTT. It codes for CASSAVGGRVYSPLHF.

This clonotype was seen ten or more times. This chain joins TRBV4-1 and TRBJ2-7; D is uncertain. This CDR3 has 14 amino acids. Germline V gene data show CDR1 as MGHRA and CDR2 as YSYEKL. Trimming shortened V by 4 bases and J by 3 bases, and 13 bases separated the two germline ends. The CDR3 loop is CASSLRAEDYEQYF. The CDR3 DNA reads as TGCGCCAGCAGCCTCCGGGCCGAAGACTACGAGCAGTACTTC.

This clonotype showed up many times. CDR3 in amino acids: CASSSGQVRETQYF. The CDR3 coding sequence is TGTGCCAGCAGCTCCGGACAGGTTCGGGAGACCCAGTACTTC. The chain is built from TRBV7-6 and TRBJ2-5; TRBD1 matches 7 bases. V lost 4 bases and J lost 5; bases outside the gene matches: 7. This CDR3 spans 14 amino acids. Germline V gene data show CDR1 as SGHVS and CDR2 as FNYEAQ.

This clonotype has at least ten counts. The J gene is TRBJ1-2, the V gene TRBV20-1, with unresolved D. Germline values: CDR1 DFQATT, CDR2 SNEGSKA (reference sequence). V was trimmed by 3 bases and J by 5 bases, leaving 19 bases between them. The CDR3 runs to 15 residues. The CDR3 bases are TGCAGTGCTAGTCGCGCGGGATTAAGAGGTTATGGCTACACCTTC. Protein: CSASRAGLRGYGYTF.

This clonotype came up many times. CDR3 DNA: TGTGCCAGCAGTCTTAACAGGGGAAGCAATCAGCCCCAGCATTTT. This gives the protein CASSLNRGSNQPQHF. V gene TRBV7-9 combines with J gene TRBJ1-5, with TRBD1 matching 7 bases. Trimming at V came to 6 bases and at J to 1 base, leaving 6 bases not matched to a gene. The CDR3 extends over 15 amino acids. The germline V gene encodes CDR1 SEHNR and CDR2 FQNEAQ (reference sequence).

In its sample, this clonotype was seen many times. The CDR3 loop is CASRGQGEGEQYF. The CDR3, as DNA: TGTGCCAGCAGAGGACAGGGTGAGGGCGAGCAGTACTTC. This chain uses TRBV27 with TRBJ2-7; TRBD1 agrees at 8 bases. The CDR3 sequence is 13 residues long. The V and J ends lost 6 bases and 6 bases, in that order; junction bases with no gene match: 7. Per the germline V gene, CDR1 is MNHEY and CDR2 is SMNVEV (reference sequence).

Remarks on this clonotype: A much bigger clone sits one base away, suggesting this may be a read error. This rearrangement joins TRBV2 to TRBJ1-2, with D possibly matching TRBD1 (5 bases). Germline lookup yields CDR1 SNHLY and CDR2 FYNNEI. There are 13 residues in the CDR3. The V and J ends lost 11 bases and 3 bases respectively, with 16 bases between them. CDR3: CASKSGGDYGYTF. As DNA, the CDR3 is TGTGCCTCCAAAAGCGGGGGAGACTATGGCTACACCTTC.